These T cell receptor beta chains were read from a single sample in a study of cytomegalovirus exposure and HLA in healthy donors. The assay was immunoSEQ multiplex PCR, and TCRdb's table has in-frame clones only and misses some. This repertoire shows over 75,000 clones, roughly 80% found once; its top ten account for over 15%. The sample consisted of PBMCs. These receptor sequences come from a man aged 55 to 69 in good health and CMV-seropositive. Each CDR3 is given with its conserved first and last residue. The order of the fields is D gene, J gene, clone size, V gene, CDR3 protein, CDR3 DNA. D genes are given only for firm matches. Some rows mark clone size as missing; the rest say once, few, many or name a class of expanded clone.

D: -
J: TRBJ2-5
size: once
V: TRBV7-9
CDR3: CASSRHTGTQETQYF
DNA: TGTGCCAGCAGCCGTCACACAGGGACCCAAGAGACCCAGTACTTC

D: -
J: TRBJ1-1
size: once
V: TRBV7-9
CDR3: CASSLWHTEAFF
DNA: TGTGCCAGCAGCTTATGGCACACTGAAGCTTTCTTT

D: -
J: TRBJ1-5
size: -
V: TRBV30
CDR3: CAWSVGVSNQPQHF
DNA: TGTGCCTGGAGTGTAGGAGTGAGCAATCAGCCCCAGCATTTT

D: -
J: TRBJ2-5
size: -
V: TRBV27
CDR3: CASSPHRGGFQETQYF
DNA: TGTGCCAGCAGTCCCCACAGGGGGGGGTTCCAAGAGACCCAGTACTTC

D: TRBD1
J: TRBJ2-6
size: -
V: TRBV18
CDR3: CASSPGTASGANVLTF
DNA: TGTGCCAGCTCGCCCGGGACAGCCTCTGGGGCCAACGTCCTGACTTTC

D: TRBD1
J: TRBJ1-5
size: few
V: TRBV7-8
CDR3: CASSLGDRVQPQHF
DNA: TGTGCCAGCAGCTTAGGGGACAGGGTACAGCCCCAGCATTTT

D: TRBD1
J: TRBJ1-2
size: -
V: TRBV6-6
CDR3: CASSGGTDANYGYTF
DNA: TGTGCCAGCAGTGGCGGGACAGACGCTAACTATGGCTACACCTTC

D: -
J: TRBJ2-5
size: -
V: TRBV7-9
CDR3: CASSLSGAQETQYF
DNA: TGTGCCAGCAGCTTATCAGGGGCCCAAGAGACCCAGTACTTC

D: TRBD1
J: TRBJ1-6
size: -
V: TRBV5-5
CDR3: CASSSTGGGNSPLHF
DNA: TGTGCCAGCAGCTCGACAGGGGGTGGGAATTCACCCCTCCACTTT

D: TRBD1
J: TRBJ1-5
size: -
V: TRBV5-6
CDR3: CASSLWDRDQPQHF
DNA: TGTGCCAGCAGCTTGTGGGACAGGGATCAGCCCCAGCATTTT

D: -
J: TRBJ2-3
size: -
V: TRBV28
CDR3: CASSPGESEADTQYF
DNA: TGTGCCAGCAGCCCAGGGGAAAGTGAGGCAGATACGCAGTATTTT

D: TRBD2
J: TRBJ2-5
size: few
V: TRBV9
CDR3: CASSQGQGGGETQYF
DNA: TGTGCCAGCAGCCAAGGGCAGGGCGGGGGAGAGACCCAGTACTTC

D: TRBD2
J: TRBJ2-3
size: -
V: TRBV7-2
CDR3: CASSPTLGLARPGDTQYF
DNA: TGTGCCAGCAGCCCTACCTTGGGACTAGCCCGGCCAGGAGATACGCAGTATTTT

D: TRBD1
J: TRBJ1-6
size: -
V: TRBV7-2
CDR3: CASSLTGDGNSPLHF
DNA: TGTGCCAGCAGCCTTACAGGGGACGGTAATTCACCCCTCCACTTT

D: -
J: TRBJ2-7
size: -
V: TRBV5-5
CDR3: CASSLGPPGLRPYEQYF
DNA: TGTGCCAGCAGCTTGGGACCCCCGGGACTCCGACCCTACGAGCAGTACTTC

D: TRBD1
J: TRBJ2-1
size: -
V: TRBV9
CDR3: CASSARTGQVKYNEQFF
DNA: TGTGCCAGCAGCGCCCGGACAGGGCAAGTTAAGTACAATGAGCAGTTCTTC

D: -
J: TRBJ1-2
size: -
V: TRBV2
CDR3: CASTTGTDYNYGYTF
DNA: TGTGCCAGTACAACCGGGACGGACTACAACTATGGCTACACCTTC

D: -
J: TRBJ1-2
size: -
V: TRBV5-8
CDR3: CASSLGGLGYGYTF
DNA: TGTGCCAGCAGCTTAGGAGGGCTTGGCTATGGCTACACCTTC

D: TRBD2
J: TRBJ2-1
size: -
V: TRBV7-6
CDR3: CASSLLRLAGGPSEQFF
DNA: TGTGCCAGCAGCTTACTACGACTAGCGGGGGGGCCCTCTGAGCAGTTCTTC

D: -
J: TRBJ1-2
size: once
V: TRBV7-2
CDR3: CASSLNGDSSLGYTF
DNA: TGTGCCAGCAGCTTAAATGGTGACAGCTCCTTGGGCTACACCTTC

D: -
J: TRBJ2-3
size: -
V: TRBV7-9
CDR3: CASSLAATASTDTQYF
DNA: TGTGCCAGCAGCTTAGCGGCCACAGCTAGCACAGATACGCAGTATTTT

D: TRBD1
J: TRBJ1-5
size: few
V: TRBV6-1
CDR3: CASSEAPGQGHQPQHF
DNA: TGTGCCAGCAGTGAAGCGCCTGGACAGGGGCATCAGCCCCAGCATTTT

D: -
J: TRBJ1-5
size: -
V: TRBV2
CDR3: CASKVNTNQPQHF
DNA: TGTGCCAGCAAAGTTAACACCAATCAGCCCCAGCATTTT

D: -
J: TRBJ2-7
size: -
V: TRBV4-2
CDR3: CASSQAGGTNSYEQYF
DNA: TGTGCCAGCAGCCAGGCTGGAGGGACCAACTCCTACGAGCAGTACTTC

D: -
J: TRBJ1-3
size: -
V: TRBV4-1
CDR3: CASSQIGARGNTIYF
DNA: TGCGCCAGCAGCCAGATTGGGGCGCGAGGAAACACCATATATTTT

D: TRBD1
J: TRBJ1-3
size: many
V: TRBV5-1
CDR3: CASSVNGQGTIYF
DNA: TGCGCCAGCAGCGTAAACGGACAGGGGACCATATATTTT

D: -
J: TRBJ1-6
size: once
V: TRBV7-2
CDR3: CASSTVGTGILNSPLHF
DNA: TGTGCCAGCAGCACCGTGGGTACAGGGATTCTAAATTCACCCCTCCACTTT

D: -
J: TRBJ2-2
size: -
V: TRBV13
CDR3: CASSLSVGELFF
DNA: TGTGCCAGCAGCTTATCGGTTGGGGAGCTGTTTTTT

D: TRBD1
J: TRBJ2-7
size: -
V: TRBV5-6
CDR3: CASSLGQGSYEQYF
DNA: TGTGCCAGCAGCTTAGGACAGGGCTCCTACGAGCAGTACTTC

D: TRBD1
J: TRBJ2-3
size: -
V: TRBV2
CDR3: CASSGWTGSTDTQYF
DNA: TGTGCCAGCAGTGGGTGGACAGGGAGCACAGATACGCAGTATTTT

D: TRBD1
J: TRBJ1-2
size: -
V: TRBV5-6
CDR3: CASSPGGQGLWYGYTF
DNA: TGTGCCAGCAGCCCTGGGGGACAGGGCTTATGGTATGGCTACACCTTC

D: TRBD1
J: TRBJ1-4
size: -
V: TRBV5-4
CDR3: CASSSGQVGEKLFF
DNA: TGTGCCAGCAGCTCTGGACAGGTTGGGGAAAAACTGTTTTTT

D: -
J: TRBJ2-7
size: -
V: TRBV5-1
CDR3: CASSSGQYEQYF
DNA: TGCGCCAGCAGTTCAGGCCAATACGAGCAGTACTTC

D: -
J: TRBJ2-3
size: -
V: TRBV11-3
CDR3: CASSLGQKLTDTQYF
DNA: TGTGCCAGCAGCTTAGGACAGAAACTCACAGATACGCAGTATTTT

D: -
J: TRBJ1-5
size: once
V: TRBV5-6
CDR3: CASSLGVGADTHESQHF
DNA: TGTGCCAGCAGCCTCGGCGTAGGGGCCGACACGCATGAGTCTCAGCATTTT

D: -
J: TRBJ1-6
size: few
V: TRBV10-2
CDR3: CASSEGDALHF
DNA: TGCGCCAGCAGTGAAGGGGATGCCCTCCACTTT

D: -
J: TRBJ1-1
size: -
V: TRBV21-1
CDR3: CASSNRDTGLATEAFF
DNA: TGTGCCAGCAGCAACCGTGACACGGGGTTGGCGACTGAAGCTTTCTTT

D: TRBD2
J: TRBJ2-7
size: -
V: TRBV25-1
CDR3: CASSDPGTSREQYF
DNA: TGTGCCAGCAGTGATCCGGGGACTAGCCGCGAGCAGTACTTC

D: TRBD1
J: TRBJ1-1
size: -
V: TRBV6-1
CDR3: CASTRTGNTEAFF
DNA: TGTGCCAGCACCCGGACAGGGAACACTGAAGCTTTCTTT

D: TRBD1
J: TRBJ1-1
size: few
V: TRBV7-2
CDR3: CASGTANTEAFF
DNA: TGTGCCAGCGGGACAGCGAACACTGAAGCTTTCTTT

D: TRBD1
J: TRBJ2-3
size: -
V: TRBV30
CDR3: CAWKGGRTTSTDTQYF
DNA: TGTGCCTGGAAAGGGGGCCGGACGACTAGCACAGATACGCAGTATTTT

D: -
J: TRBJ1-5
size: once
V: TRBV4-1
CDR3: CASSQELATGRLNNQPQHF
DNA: TGCGCCAGCAGCCAAGAGTTAGCCACAGGGCGCCTAAACAATCAGCCCCAGCATTTT

D: TRBD1
J: TRBJ2-3
size: -
V: TRBV27
CDR3: CASITGGSQYF
DNA: TGTGCCAGCATCACAGGGGGCTCGCAGTATTTT

D: -
J: TRBJ1-4
size: -
V: TRBV18
CDR3: CASSPLPGPGGEKLFF
DNA: TGTGCCAGCTCACCACTGCCGGGGCCCGGGGGTGAAAAACTGTTTTTT

D: -
J: TRBJ2-5
size: -
V: TRBV7-2
CDR3: CASSSGQQGKETQYF
DNA: TGTGCCAGCAGCTCCGGACAACAGGGAAAAGAGACCCAGTACTTC

D: -
J: TRBJ1-5
size: -
V: TRBV7-9
CDR3: CSSSSGQPNQPQHF
DNA: TGTTCCAGCAGTTCCGGACAGCCCAATCAGCCCCAGCATTTT

D: -
J: TRBJ1-2
size: -
V: TRBV7-2
CDR3: CASSPRTDGYTF
DNA: TGTGCCAGCAGCCCTCGGACAGATGGCTACACCTTC

D: TRBD1
J: TRBJ1-6
size: -
V: TRBV28
CDR3: CASSSVDRVNYNSPLHF
DNA: TGTGCCAGCAGTTCAGTTGACAGGGTCAATTATAATTCACCCCTCCACTTT

D: -
J: TRBJ2-1
size: few
V: TRBV29-1
CDR3: CSAYSGTRDEQFF
DNA: TGCAGCGCCTACAGCGGAACTAGGGATGAGCAGTTCTTC

D: -
J: TRBJ2-5
size: -
V: TRBV7-8
CDR3: CASSLWARGIQETQYF
DNA: TGTGCCAGCAGCTTGTGGGCCCGGGGTATCCAAGAGACCCAGTACTTC

D: -
J: TRBJ1-3
size: -
V: TRBV5-4
CDR3: CASSGGIWGESGNTIYF
DNA: TGTGCCAGCAGCGGTGGGATCTGGGGGGAGTCTGGAAACACCATATATTTT

D: TRBD1
J: TRBJ2-3
size: -
V: TRBV9
CDR3: CASSVNPGGSTDTQYF
DNA: TGTGCCAGCAGCGTAAATCCAGGGGGTAGCACAGATACGCAGTATTTT

D: TRBD1
J: TRBJ1-2
size: -
V: TRBV27
CDR3: CASSPYAGGLYGYTF
DNA: TGTGCCAGCAGCCCTTACGCAGGGGGCCTCTATGGCTACACCTTC